The T cell receptor beta chain under discussion was sequenced for a study of T cell responses to AZD1222 COVID-19 vaccine. Assay: immunoSEQ multiplex PCR; the TCRdb copy retains only in-frame clones and omits some. The sample has some 140,000 clones, around 90% seen once; the top ten hold roughly 2%. The CDR3 is 14 amino acids. V was cut by 5 bases and J by 1 base, with 14 bases left in between. Germline CDR1 SQVTM, CDR2 ANQGSEA. This receptor was obtained from an adult in good health. The V and J genes are TRBV29-1 and TRBJ1-2, with D unclear. The sequenced sample was peripheral blood, obtained on day 0 of AZD1222 vaccination. The CDR3 spells CSVTPGQINYGYTF. CDR3 bases: TGCAGCGTTACTCCGGGCCAGATTAACTATGGCTACACCTTC.